These T cell receptor beta chains were read from a single sample in a study of blood T cell repertoires in COVID-19. Sequenced by immunoSEQ multiplex PCR; TCRdb stores in-frame clones only, minus some. The sample yields about 150,000 clones, around 90% seen once. Sequencing input: peripheral blood. The receptors originated from a woman older than 75 with COVID-19, enrolled during active disease. CDR3s include the opening cysteine and the closing phenylalanine or tryptophan. Each record gives: V gene, J gene, clone size, D gene, CDR3 protein, CDR3 DNA. The D gene is left open where the match is weak. Part of the rows lack a size; the others show once, few, many or a class for expanded clones.

v_call: TRBV6-1
j_call: TRBJ1-1
clone_size: NA
d_call: NA
cdr3_aa: CASSEIGGVFTEAFF
cdr3_nt: TGTGCCAGCAGTGAAATAGGGGGGGTCTTTACTGAAGCTTTCTTT

v_call: TRBV19
j_call: TRBJ1-4
clone_size: NA
d_call: TRBD1
cdr3_aa: CASSNRGREKLFF
cdr3_nt: TGTGCCAGTAGTAACAGGGGTAGAGAAAAACTGTTTTTT

v_call: TRBV7-2
j_call: TRBJ2-7
clone_size: NA
d_call: NA
cdr3_aa: CASSFPVGGVHEQYF
cdr3_nt: TGTGCCAGCAGCTTCCCGGTCGGGGGAGTCCACGAGCAGTACTTC

v_call: TRBV2
j_call: TRBJ1-2
clone_size: NA
d_call: NA
cdr3_aa: CASSGGYGYTF
cdr3_nt: TGTGCCAGCAGTGGCGGCTATGGCTACACCTTC

v_call: TRBV4-2
j_call: TRBJ2-2
clone_size: NA
d_call: NA
cdr3_aa: CASRGEANTGELFF
cdr3_nt: TGTGCCAGCAGAGGGGAGGCGAACACCGGGGAGCTGTTTTTT

v_call: TRBV19
j_call: TRBJ1-3
clone_size: NA
d_call: NA
cdr3_aa: CATRSSGAVADNTIYF
cdr3_nt: TGTGCCACCCGATCAAGCGGGGCAGTTGCTGATAACACCATATATTTT

v_call: TRBV29-1
j_call: TRBJ1-2
clone_size: NA
d_call: NA
cdr3_aa: CSVEDLSGGYTF
cdr3_nt: TGCAGCGTTGAAGATCTATCAGGTGGCTACACCTTC

v_call: TRBV5-4
j_call: TRBJ2-7
clone_size: NA
d_call: TRBD2
cdr3_aa: CASSSSGRRSYEQYF
cdr3_nt: TGTGCCAGCAGCTCGAGCGGGAGAAGGTCCTACGAGCAGTACTTC

v_call: TRBV4-1
j_call: TRBJ2-7
clone_size: once
d_call: NA
cdr3_aa: CASSQEVDRSYEQYF
cdr3_nt: TGCGCCAGCAGCCAAGAAGTCGACAGATCCTACGAGCAGTACTTC

v_call: TRBV7-2
j_call: TRBJ1-3
clone_size: NA
d_call: NA
cdr3_aa: CASSNRESSGNTIYF
cdr3_nt: TGTGCCAGCAGCAATAGGGAGAGCTCTGGAAACACCATATATTTT

v_call: TRBV11-2
j_call: TRBJ2-2
clone_size: NA
d_call: NA
cdr3_aa: CASSLDGLARNTGELFF
cdr3_nt: TGTGCCAGCAGCTTAGATGGTCTAGCGCGGAACACCGGGGAGCTGTTTTTT

v_call: TRBV6-2/TRBV6-3
j_call: TRBJ1-5
clone_size: NA
d_call: TRBD1
cdr3_aa: CASSARQGPNQPQHF
cdr3_nt: TGTGCCAGCAGTGCCCGACAGGGACCAAATCAGCCCCAGCATTTT

v_call: TRBV4-2
j_call: TRBJ1-4
clone_size: NA
d_call: NA
cdr3_aa: CASSPPGRQDEKLFF
cdr3_nt: TGTGCCAGCAGCCCCCCCGGAAGGCAGGATGAAAAACTGTTTTTT

v_call: TRBV20-1
j_call: TRBJ1-6
clone_size: NA
d_call: TRBD1
cdr3_aa: CSASYGQAFLHF
cdr3_nt: TGCAGTGCTAGTTATGGACAGGCCTTTCTCCACTTT

v_call: TRBV28
j_call: TRBJ2-5
clone_size: NA
d_call: NA
cdr3_aa: CASLPRGGSQETQYF
cdr3_nt: TGTGCCAGCCTCCCACGAGGAGGGTCCCAGGAGACCCAGTACTTC

v_call: TRBV6-5
j_call: TRBJ1-1
clone_size: once
d_call: NA
cdr3_aa: CASSYSTMALEAFF
cdr3_nt: TGTGCCAGCAGTTACTCTACCATGGCCCTTGAAGCTTTCTTT

v_call: TRBV25-1
j_call: TRBJ1-4
clone_size: NA
d_call: NA
cdr3_aa: CASSELVGQKLFF
cdr3_nt: TGTGCCAGCAGTGAATTGGTGGGGCAAAAACTGTTTTTT

v_call: TRBV19
j_call: TRBJ2-1
clone_size: NA
d_call: TRBD2
cdr3_aa: CASRASGSNEQFF
cdr3_nt: TGTGCCAGTAGGGCTAGCGGGAGTAATGAGCAGTTCTTC

v_call: TRBV28
j_call: TRBJ2-1
clone_size: NA
d_call: TRBD2
cdr3_aa: CASSRRLLAANEQFF
cdr3_nt: TGTGCCAGCAGTAGGCGCTTACTAGCGGCCAATGAGCAGTTCTTC

v_call: TRBV28
j_call: TRBJ2-1
clone_size: NA
d_call: NA
cdr3_aa: CASNWGTYNEQFF
cdr3_nt: TGTGCCAGCAATTGGGGCACCTACAATGAGCAGTTCTTC

v_call: TRBV5-6
j_call: TRBJ2-5
clone_size: NA
d_call: NA
cdr3_aa: CASSLWQAQETQYF
cdr3_nt: TGTGCCAGCAGCTTGTGGCAGGCGCAAGAGACCCAGTACTTC

v_call: TRBV18
j_call: TRBJ1-4
clone_size: NA
d_call: NA
cdr3_aa: CASSPVRETNEKLFF
cdr3_nt: TGTGCCAGCTCACCAGTCAGGGAAACTAATGAAAAACTGTTTTTT

v_call: TRBV3-1/TRBV3-2
j_call: TRBJ2-6
clone_size: NA
d_call: NA
cdr3_aa: CASSPASSSGANVLTF
cdr3_nt: TGTGCCAGCAGCCCCGCTTCTAGCTCTGGGGCCAACGTCCTGACTTTC

v_call: TRBV10-3
j_call: TRBJ1-1
clone_size: NA
d_call: NA
cdr3_aa: CAISESDSHTEAFF
cdr3_nt: TGTGCCATCAGTGAGTCAGACAGTCACACTGAAGCTTTCTTT

v_call: TRBV27
j_call: TRBJ1-1
clone_size: few
d_call: NA
cdr3_aa: CASGKQGYTEAFF
cdr3_nt: TGTGCCAGCGGTAAACAGGGTTACACTGAAGCTTTCTTT

v_call: TRBV6-1
j_call: TRBJ2-3
clone_size: NA
d_call: TRBD2
cdr3_aa: CASSEPRGIAGGADTQYF
cdr3_nt: TGTGCCAGCAGTGAACCGAGGGGTATAGCGGGAGGGGCAGATACGCAGTATTTT

v_call: TRBV6-5
j_call: TRBJ2-7
clone_size: NA
d_call: TRBD2
cdr3_aa: CASSRGLAGLYEQYF
cdr3_nt: TGTGCCAGCAGTCGAGGACTAGCGGGACTCTACGAGCAGTACTTC

v_call: TRBV4-1
j_call: TRBJ1-2
clone_size: NA
d_call: NA
cdr3_aa: CASSQDYGVYGYTF
cdr3_nt: TGCGCCAGCAGCCAAGATTATGGAGTCTATGGCTACACCTTC

v_call: TRBV2
j_call: TRBJ1-1
clone_size: NA
d_call: NA
cdr3_aa: CASSEAGGTQAFF
cdr3_nt: TGTGCCAGCAGTGAAGCCGGAGGGACCCAAGCTTTCTTT

v_call: TRBV5-4
j_call: TRBJ2-4
clone_size: once
d_call: NA
cdr3_aa: CASSLLGQGYSKNIQYF
cdr3_nt: TGTGCCAGCAGCCTGCTTGGGCAGGGTTATTCCAAAAACATTCAGTACTTC

v_call: TRBV5-1
j_call: TRBJ2-6
clone_size: NA
d_call: NA
cdr3_aa: CASSPDTSGANVLTF
cdr3_nt: TGCGCCAGCAGCCCGGACACTTCTGGGGCCAACGTCCTGACTTTC

v_call: TRBV5-1
j_call: TRBJ2-3
clone_size: NA
d_call: NA
cdr3_aa: CASTPWGVSADTQYF
cdr3_nt: TGCGCCAGCACCCCCTGGGGGGTTAGCGCAGATACGCAGTATTTT

v_call: TRBV13
j_call: TRBJ2-3
clone_size: once
d_call: TRBD2
cdr3_aa: CASSSSGLAGETDTQYF
cdr3_nt: TGTGCCAGCAGCTCCTCAGGACTAGCGGGGGAAACAGATACGCAGTATTTT

v_call: TRBV6-2/TRBV6-3
j_call: TRBJ1-5
clone_size: few
d_call: TRBD1
cdr3_aa: CASSSTRTGGNQPQHF
cdr3_nt: TGTGCCAGCAGTTCCACCCGGACAGGTGGGAATCAGCCCCAGCATTTT

v_call: TRBV19
j_call: TRBJ1-2
clone_size: NA
d_call: TRBD1
cdr3_aa: CASSISRDRGLAYGYTF
cdr3_nt: TGTGCCAGTAGTATATCCCGCGACAGGGGGTTGGCCTATGGCTACACCTTC

v_call: TRBV28
j_call: TRBJ1-1
clone_size: NA
d_call: TRBD1
cdr3_aa: CASSLQGAVNTEAFF
cdr3_nt: TGTGCCAGCAGTCTACAGGGGGCGGTGAACACTGAAGCTTTCTTT

v_call: TRBV28
j_call: TRBJ2-7
clone_size: NA
d_call: NA
cdr3_aa: CASRSPALHEQYF
cdr3_nt: TGTGCCAGCAGGTCCCCAGCGCTCCACGAGCAGTACTTC

v_call: TRBV30
j_call: TRBJ1-2
clone_size: NA
d_call: TRBD1
cdr3_aa: CAWTRDSYGYTF
cdr3_nt: TGTGCCTGGACCAGGGACAGCTATGGCTACACCTTC

v_call: TRBV14
j_call: TRBJ2-5
clone_size: NA
d_call: TRBD1
cdr3_aa: CASSTRDRVGEKETQYF
cdr3_nt: TGTGCCAGCAGCACCCGGGACAGGGTAGGGGAGAAGGAGACCCAGTACTTC

v_call: TRBV4-1
j_call: TRBJ2-7
clone_size: NA
d_call: TRBD2
cdr3_aa: CASSPALAGGGTYEQYF
cdr3_nt: TGCGCCAGCAGCCCGGCCCTAGCGGGAGGGGGGACCTACGAGCAGTACTTC

v_call: TRBV7-9
j_call: TRBJ1-5
clone_size: few
d_call: NA
cdr3_aa: CASSPSGYNQPQHF
cdr3_nt: TGTGCCAGCAGCCCCAGCGGCTACAATCAGCCCCAGCATTTT

v_call: TRBV2
j_call: TRBJ2-5
clone_size: NA
d_call: TRBD2
cdr3_aa: CASSLGGLTSGDF
cdr3_nt: TGTGCCAGCAGTTTGGGGGGTCTAACTAGCGGGGACTTC

v_call: TRBV11-2
j_call: TRBJ1-1
clone_size: NA
d_call: NA
cdr3_aa: CASSLGTGPTTEAFF
cdr3_nt: TGTGCCAGCAGCCTAGGAACAGGGCCTACGACTGAAGCTTTCTTT

v_call: TRBV6-5
j_call: TRBJ2-7
clone_size: NA
d_call: TRBD1
cdr3_aa: CASRRDRGLSYEQYF
cdr3_nt: TGTGCCAGCAGACGGGACAGGGGATTGTCCTACGAGCAGTACTTC

v_call: TRBV18
j_call: TRBJ2-7
clone_size: NA
d_call: TRBD2
cdr3_aa: CASSPRLAGGLGVDEQYF
cdr3_nt: TGTGCCAGCTCACCACGACTAGCGGGAGGGCTAGGTGTCGACGAGCAGTACTTC

v_call: TRBV3-1/TRBV3-2
j_call: TRBJ1-3
clone_size: NA
d_call: NA
cdr3_aa: CASSQGGGARGNTIYF
cdr3_nt: TGTGCCAGCAGCCAAGGTGGGGGGGCGAGGGGAAACACCATATATTTT

v_call: TRBV28
j_call: TRBJ1-1
clone_size: NA
d_call: NA
cdr3_aa: CASSSGTLLAFF
cdr3_nt: TGTGCCAGCAGTTCCGGGACACTCTTGGCTTTCTTT

v_call: TRBV13
j_call: TRBJ1-1
clone_size: once
d_call: NA
cdr3_aa: CASSLQGTEAFF
cdr3_nt: TGTGCCAGCAGCCTACAGGGCACTGAAGCTTTCTTT

v_call: TRBV3-1/TRBV3-2
j_call: TRBJ2-1
clone_size: NA
d_call: NA
cdr3_aa: CASSQALGTKTYNEQFF
cdr3_nt: TGTGCCAGCAGCCAAGCGTTGGGGACAAAGACCTACAATGAGCAGTTCTTC

v_call: TRBV19
j_call: TRBJ2-2
clone_size: NA
d_call: TRBD1
cdr3_aa: CASKNRGDPGELFF
cdr3_nt: TGTGCCAGTAAGAACAGGGGTGATCCCGGGGAGCTGTTTTTT

v_call: TRBV5-1
j_call: TRBJ2-2
clone_size: NA
d_call: TRBD1
cdr3_aa: CASSIHDRGNTGELFF
cdr3_nt: TGCGCCAGCAGCATACATGACAGGGGCAACACCGGGGAGCTGTTTTTT

v_call: TRBV6-2/TRBV6-3
j_call: TRBJ2-7
clone_size: NA
d_call: NA
cdr3_aa: CASSTSPPYEQYF
cdr3_nt: TGTGCCAGCAGCACTTCGCCCCCCTACGAGCAGTACTTC